This T cell receptor beta chain was obtained from a study of beta chain features in type 1 diabetes. Study-wide results and caveats: Moderately but significantly shorter TCRB CDR3s were found in Type 1 diabetes patients in all four CD4+ subsets.

This clone has more than one count but fewer than ten. Its target is not known. The sequenced template was cDNA made from the entire isolated RNA. Repertoires were generated with immunoSEQ multiplex PCR, while TCRdb's copy carries only in-frame clones and drops some. The sample has under 200,000 clones; 8% to 8.5% are singletons. CDR3 length: 15 residues. Trimming pared 0 bases from V and 1 base from J, leaving 11 bases between. CDR1 and CDR2 (germline): SQVTM, ANQGSEA. The sequence came from a young woman with type 1 diabetes. The chain is built from TRBV29-1 and TRBJ2-3; D gene unclear. What was sequenced was central memory CD4+ T cells from blood. The CDR3 protein is CSVEDPASRTDTQYF. Written as DNA, the CDR3 is TGCAGCGTTGAAGATCCCGCTAGTCGCACAGATACGCAGTATTTT.